These T cell receptor beta chains were read from a single sample in a study of Siglec-9 on CD8 T cells in melanoma. TCRdb's copy holds only in-frame clones and misses some; the assay was immunoSEQ multiplex PCR. Among around 35,000 clones listed, about 86% were seen once. The sample taken for sequencing was Siglec-9- CD8+ T cells sorted from blood. The source of these receptors is a human donor in good health. Each CDR3 is given with its conserved first and last residue.

>TRBJ2-3|TRBV29-1
CSVERGTDTQYF
>TRBJ1-3|TRBV5-4
CASSSLDRESGNTIYF
>TRBJ2-7|TRBV13
CASSTPYSYEQYF
>TRBJ2-1|TRBV7-9
CASSSARGMAPTRKNEQFF
>TRBJ2-1|TRBV15
CATKAGGPGEQFF
>TRBJ1-5|TRBV28
CASSLDSYNQPQHF
>TRBJ2-7|TRBV27
CASRLGQGATYEQYF
>TRBJ2-2|TRBV19
CASSISGNGELFF
>TRBJ2-7|TRBV11-3
CASSSPEGTYEQYF
>TRBJ2-1|TRBV7-2
CASSPYLAGGSWDEQFF
>TRBJ1-3|TRBV7-9
CASSLVGGRNTIYF
>TRBJ1-1|TRBV30
CAWRVRGGKTEAFF
>TRBJ1-5|TRBV7-9
CASSLDQNNQPQHF
>TRBJ2-7|TRBV29-1
CSVESGQGSAEQYF
>TRBJ2-5|TRBV5-6
CASSNIGQFQETQYF
>TRBJ1-1|TRBV12-5
CASGFGTHQGNTEAFF